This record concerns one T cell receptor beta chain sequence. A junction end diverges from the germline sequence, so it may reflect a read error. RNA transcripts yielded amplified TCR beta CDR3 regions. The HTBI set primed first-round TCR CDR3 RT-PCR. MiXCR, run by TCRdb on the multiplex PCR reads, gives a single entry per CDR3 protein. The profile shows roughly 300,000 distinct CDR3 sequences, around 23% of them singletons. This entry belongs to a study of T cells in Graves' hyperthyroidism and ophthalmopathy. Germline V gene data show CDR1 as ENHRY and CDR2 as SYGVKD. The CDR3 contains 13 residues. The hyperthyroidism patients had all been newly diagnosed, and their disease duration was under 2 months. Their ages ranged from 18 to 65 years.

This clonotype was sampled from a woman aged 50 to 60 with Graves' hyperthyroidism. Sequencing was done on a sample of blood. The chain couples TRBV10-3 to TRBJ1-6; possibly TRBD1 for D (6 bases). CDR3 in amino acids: CAICETGNPPLHF. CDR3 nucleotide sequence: TGTGCCATCTGTGAAACAGGGAACCCACCCCTCCACTTT.